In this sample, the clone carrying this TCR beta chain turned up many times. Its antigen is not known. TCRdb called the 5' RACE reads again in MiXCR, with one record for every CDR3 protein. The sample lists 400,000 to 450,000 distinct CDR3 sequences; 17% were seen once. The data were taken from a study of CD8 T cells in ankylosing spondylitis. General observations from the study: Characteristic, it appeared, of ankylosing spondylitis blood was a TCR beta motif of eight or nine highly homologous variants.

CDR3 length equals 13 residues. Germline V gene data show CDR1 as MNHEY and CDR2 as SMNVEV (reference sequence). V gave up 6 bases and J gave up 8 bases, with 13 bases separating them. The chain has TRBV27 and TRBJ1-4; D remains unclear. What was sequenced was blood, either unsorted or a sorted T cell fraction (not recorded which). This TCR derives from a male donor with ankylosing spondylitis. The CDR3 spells CASRDGQREKLFF. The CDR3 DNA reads TGTGCCAGCAGGGACGGTCAGAGGGAAAAACTGTTTTTT.